This T cell receptor beta chain was sequenced for a study of blood T cell dynamics during melanoma immunotherapy. Each cfDNA sample used a fixed 40 ng of plasma cell-free DNA. Produced via immunoSEQ multiplex PCR; TCRdb's table is partial and in-frame only. The profile shows 130 to 150 clones, approximately 94% of them singletons. Comment on this clone: At one of its ends the junction is not consistent with the germline gene, which may arise from a read error.

This sample's time point: pre-treatment baseline. One draw preceded checkpoint blockade; another followed its first cycle at week 3. Patients had no prior systemic cancer treatment, immunosuppressants or other active cancers. The CDR3 consists of 18 residues. Germline CDR1 reads WSHSY; CDR2 reads SAAADI. The starting material was cell-free DNA from blood, obtained from a patient treated with checkpoint blockade. This receptor was taken from a human donor with melanoma. The rearrangement joins TRBV10-2 to TRBJ2-6; D remains unclear. The CDR3 loop reads CASSRGFLLTKSGQRPDF. Written as DNA, the CDR3 is TGCGCCAGCAGTAGAGGATTCCTTCTAACAAAGTCGGGCCAACGTCCTGATTTC.